This TCR beta chain came from a study of T-cell memory formation after mild COVID-19. Findings of the study overall: Largely, contracting CD4+ clones fell within CM and EM, and contracting CD8+ clones within EMRA. Confirmation was lacking for SARS-CoV-2 specificity of second-wave clones that peaked on day 37.

As regards this clonotype: The antigen is not known.

cDNA libraries for TCR alpha and TCR beta, carrying sample barcodes and UMIs, came from 5'RACE with constant-segment primers. TCRdb re-called the 5' RACE reads through MiXCR, storing one row per CDR3 protein. The sample lists about 400,000 distinct CDR3 sequences, approximately 24% seen once, with around 8.7% in the top ten. The V and J ends lost 0 bases and 7 bases respectively, with 4 bases between them. Germline assignment: CDR1 SGHRS and CDR2 YFSETQ. There are 12 residues in the CDR3. The V call is TRBV5-1, the J call TRBJ2-2; D call uncertain. What was sequenced was PBMCs or a T cell subset sorted from them (not recorded which). This sequence was found in an adult woman who had mild COVID-19 (a few samples of this study predate the infection). Cell type and time point are not known. The CDR3 is CASSLVDGELFF. The CDR3, as DNA: TGCGCCAGCAGCTTGGTGGACGGGGAGCTGTTTTTT.